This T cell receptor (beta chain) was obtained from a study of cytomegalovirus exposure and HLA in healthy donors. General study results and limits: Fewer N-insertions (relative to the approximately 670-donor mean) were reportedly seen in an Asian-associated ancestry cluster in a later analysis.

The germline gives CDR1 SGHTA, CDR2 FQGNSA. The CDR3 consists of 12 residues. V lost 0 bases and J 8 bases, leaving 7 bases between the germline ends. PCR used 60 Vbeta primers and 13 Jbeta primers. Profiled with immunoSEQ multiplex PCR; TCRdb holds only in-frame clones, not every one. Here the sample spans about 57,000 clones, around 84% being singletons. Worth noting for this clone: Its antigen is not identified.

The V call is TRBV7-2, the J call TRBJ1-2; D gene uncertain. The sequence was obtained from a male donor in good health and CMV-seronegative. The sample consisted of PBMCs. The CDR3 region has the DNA TGTGCCAGCAGCTTAGCGAACGGGGGCTACACCTTC. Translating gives CASSLANGGYTF.